This T cell receptor beta chain was recorded in a study of regulatory T cells in long-lasting Graves disease. The time point here: newly diagnosed GD, antithyroid drugs for less than 3 months. There was RNA extracted from PBMCs, and the TCR library was made from it. Ten or more counts support this clonotype. Building the TCR beta libraries relied on iRepertoire HTBI primers, and CDR3 regions underwent Arm-PCR. In TCRdb, the multiplex PCR reads were re-called with MiXCR into one record per CDR3 protein. This sample has 400,000 to 500,000 distinct CDR3 sequences, with about 15% found just once. The data were also submitted as part of a second study, on T cells in Graves' hyperthyroidism and ophthalmopathy.

This clonotype was obtained from a woman in her 50s with Graves disease. Sample: peripheral blood mononuclear cells (PBMCs), taken at new diagnosis, from a patient treated with antithyroid drugs.

This CDR3 reads CASSRQYSYNEQFF. Written as DNA, the CDR3 is TGTGCCAGCAGCCGACAGTACTCCTACAATGAGCAGTTCTTC. This chain connects TRBV13 to TRBJ2-1, with TRBD1 as a possible D gene (5 bases). CDR3 size: 14 residues. Germline values: CDR1 PRHDT, CDR2 FYEKMQ (reference sequence). Trimming shortened V by 5 bases and J by 0 bases, and 8 bases separated the two germline ends.